Listed here is a single T cell receptor (beta chain). Its antigen remains unknown. Using RNA transcripts as the source, TCR beta CDR3 regions were amplified. The HTBI set primed first-round TCR CDR3 RT-PCR. TCRdb fed the multiplex PCR reads into MiXCR, producing one record per CDR3 protein. The repertoire holds about 250,000 distinct CDR3 sequences, with approximately 25% as singletons. Duration under 3 months, a NOSPECS grade of at least 4, and a Clinical Activity Score of at least 3 characterized the ophthalmopathy patients. Patients with uncontrolled infections, other autoimmune diseases, pregnancy or lactation were excluded. Diagnosing involved the use of clinical symptoms, serum thyroxine and TRAb, thyroid ultrasound and orbital computed tomography. Germline V gene data show CDR1 as MDHEN and CDR2 as SYDVKM. CDR3 length equals 14 residues. V dropped 2 bases and J dropped 5; count of bases not matched to a gene: 3.

The record originates from a study of T cells in Graves' hyperthyroidism and ophthalmopathy. Study-wide findings and caveats: Blood samples included most of the expanded thyroid clonotypes exceeding 0.001.

V gene TRBV28 combines with J gene TRBJ2-7, with 10 bases aligning to TRBD1. Sequencing was carried out using blood. This TCR was sampled from a woman aged 40 to 50 with Graves' ophthalmopathy. CDR3 sequence reads: CASSLGTGAHEQYF. CDR3 nucleotide sequence: TGTGCCAGCAGTTTAGGGACAGGGGCCCACGAGCAGTACTTC.